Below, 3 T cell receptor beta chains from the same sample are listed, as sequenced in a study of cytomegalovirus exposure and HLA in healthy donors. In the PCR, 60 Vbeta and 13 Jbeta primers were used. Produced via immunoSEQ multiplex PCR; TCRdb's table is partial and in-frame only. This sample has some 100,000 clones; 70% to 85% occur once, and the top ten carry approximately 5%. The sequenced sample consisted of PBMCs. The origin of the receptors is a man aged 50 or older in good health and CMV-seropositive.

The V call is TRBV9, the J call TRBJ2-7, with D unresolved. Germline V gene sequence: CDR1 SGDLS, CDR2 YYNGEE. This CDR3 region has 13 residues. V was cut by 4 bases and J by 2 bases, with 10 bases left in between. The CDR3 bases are TGTGCCAGCAGCCCTTCCGAGGCCTACGAGCAGTACTTC. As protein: CASSPSEAYEQYF.

In DNA form, the CDR3 reads TGTGCCAGCAGCTTAGCACAGGGAGGCAATCAGCCCCAGCATTTT. The encoded protein is CASSLAQGGNQPQHF. The gene calls are TRBV7-6 and TRBJ1-5, with TRBD1 as a possible D gene (6 bases). In germline, CDR1 is SGHVS, CDR2 FNYEAQ. V lost 0 bases and J lost 2, with 8 bases in between. The CDR3 has 15 amino acids.

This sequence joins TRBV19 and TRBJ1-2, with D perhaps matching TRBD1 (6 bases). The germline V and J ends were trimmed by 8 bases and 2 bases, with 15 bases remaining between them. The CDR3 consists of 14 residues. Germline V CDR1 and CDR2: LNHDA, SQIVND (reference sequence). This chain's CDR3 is CASVPGTSNYGYTF. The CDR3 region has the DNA TGTGCCAGTGTCCCCGGGACATCGAACTATGGCTACACCTTC.